This TCR beta chain was retrieved from a study of blood T cells in healthy people across ages. The study's findings and limits: Roughly linear declines in TCR beta diversity per million T cells occurred with age.

In terms of origin and age, donors were healthy Caucasian individuals from Russia aged about 6 to 95. The CDR3 extends over 14 amino acids. Trimming removed 6 bases at V and 0 bases at J, with 9 bases between. On this clonotype itself: Its cognate antigen is unknown.

For the second PCR, which ran for roughly 7 to 11 cycles, a sample-barcoded 5' primer and a J-beta primer mix were used. Each single sample gave us at least 2.5 million CDR3-containing paired-end reads. TCRdb reprocessed the 5' RACE reads via MiXCR and lists one record per CDR3 protein. Here the sample spans about 1,400,000 distinct CDR3 sequences, approximately 59% being singletons. Sequenced input: blood. This chain links TRBV12-3 or TRBV12-4 with TRBJ2-1; D is possibly TRBD1 (6 bases). The TCR comes from a man between 18 and 29 years old in good health. In DNA form, the CDR3 reads TGTGCCAGCAGACTGACAGGCTCCTACAATGAGCAGTTCTTC. It is translated as CASRLTGSYNEQFF.